Listed below are T cell receptor beta chains from one sample, sequenced in a study of T cell responses to AZD1222 COVID-19 vaccine. Sequencing was performed with immunoSEQ multiplex PCR; in TCRdb, only in-frame clones are kept and a portion is missing. The sample consists of over 90,000 clones, about 88% of them appearing once. Source: peripheral blood, taken on day 0 of AZD1222 vaccination. All receptors derive from an adult in good health. The CDR3 runs from the conserved cysteine through the conserved F or W. A clone size is listed for some rows: how often the clone was seen (once, few, many), or a class if it is expanded.

clone size: NA
V gene: TRBV7-3
J gene: TRBJ1-2
CDR3 protein: CASSLGQERGGYTF

clone size: NA
V gene: TRBV30
J gene: TRBJ2-3
CDR3 protein: CAWSSSGAGDTQYF

clone size: NA
V gene: TRBV28
J gene: TRBJ1-1
CDR3 protein: CASRPGQGGGNTEAFF

clone size: NA
V gene: TRBV19
J gene: TRBJ1-5
CDR3 protein: CASSRTANQPQHF

clone size: NA
V gene: TRBV5-6
J gene: TRBJ2-1
CDR3 protein: CASSFGRLNNEQFF

clone size: few
V gene: TRBV7-3
J gene: TRBJ2-2
CDR3 protein: CASSAGVLGYTGELFF

clone size: NA
V gene: TRBV7-3
J gene: TRBJ2-2
CDR3 protein: CASSPTDPRGELFF

clone size: few
V gene: TRBV7-2
J gene: TRBJ1-1
CDR3 protein: CASSLGGGTEAFF

clone size: NA
V gene: TRBV19
J gene: TRBJ1-4
CDR3 protein: CASSLRGPATNEKLFF

clone size: NA
V gene: TRBV23-1
J gene: TRBJ1-2
CDR3 protein: CASSQKGAEGYTF

clone size: NA
V gene: TRBV27
J gene: TRBJ1-1
CDR3 protein: CASSLGGRGTEAFF

clone size: NA
V gene: TRBV18
J gene: TRBJ1-1
CDR3 protein: CASSPNRENTEAFF

clone size: once
V gene: TRBV28
J gene: TRBJ1-2
CDR3 protein: CASSSLPDRENGYTF

clone size: NA
V gene: TRBV11-2
J gene: TRBJ1-6
CDR3 protein: CASTGTFNSPLHF

clone size: NA
V gene: TRBV7-3
J gene: TRBJ2-5
CDR3 protein: CASSNGLAGGSETQYF